A selection of T cell receptor beta chains follows, all from one sample in a study of blood T cell repertoires in COVID-19. Libraries were prepared by immunoSEQ multiplex PCR; TCRdb keeps only in-frame clonotypes and omits some of them. The data show about 110,000 clones, with about 81% seen just once and 7.9% held by the top ten. The sequenced sample was peripheral blood. The receptors were sampled from a man between 65 and 79 years old with acute or convalescent COVID-19. Each CDR3 is given with its conserved first and last residue. A D gene is named only where the DNA matches it firmly. Some rows have no size entry. The others give once, few or many, or a class for an expanded clone.

j_call | clone_size | d_call | v_call | cdr3_aa | cdr3_nt
TRBJ1-2 | NA | TRBD1 | TRBV6-5 | CASSYSQGADGYTF | TGTGCCAGCAGTTACTCTCAGGGGGCCGATGGCTACACCTTC
TRBJ1-1 | NA | NA | TRBV6-5 | CASSPGVRANTEAFF | TGTGCCAGCAGCCCGGGGGTGAGAGCGAACACTGAAGCTTTCTTT
TRBJ1-5 | NA | NA | TRBV7-2 | CASSSAPDGTKPQHF | TGTGCCAGCAGCTCGGCACCTGACGGAACTAAGCCCCAGCATTTT
TRBJ2-2 | NA | TRBD1 | TRBV28 | CASSGPRTGGTGELFF | TGTGCCAGCAGTGGACCTAGGACAGGCGGGACCGGGGAGCTGTTTTTT
TRBJ2-4 | NA | TRBD1 | TRBV11-2 | CASSWTSGQTAKNIQYF | TGTGCCAGCAGCTGGACCTCGGGACAGACGGCCAAAAACATTCAGTACTTC
TRBJ2-3 | NA | TRBD2 | TRBV5-1 | CASSFSGSGRDTQYF | TGCGCCAGCAGTTTTAGCGGGAGCGGGAGAGATACGCAGTATTTT
TRBJ2-3 | NA | NA | TRBV7-9 | CASSPSHAGGTNTQYF | TGTGCCAGCAGCCCATCCCACGCTGGCGGCACAAATACGCAGTATTTT
TRBJ2-5 | NA | NA | TRBV5-4 | CASSLIGEVQETQYF | TGTGCCAGCAGCTTGATCGGGGAGGTACAAGAGACCCAGTACTTC
TRBJ1-4 | NA | NA | TRBV3-1/TRBV3-2 | CASSPSPGGAGEKLFF | TGTGCCAGCAGCCCGTCCCCTGGAGGGGCGGGAGAAAAACTGTTTTTT
TRBJ1-2 | few | NA | TRBV5-1 | CASSLGVSTGYGYTF | TGCGCCAGCAGCTTGGGAGTGAGTACGGGCTATGGCTACACCTTC
TRBJ2-6 | NA | TRBD1 | TRBV30 | CAWSVDRGFPSGANVLTF | TGTGCCTGGAGTGTGGACAGGGGGTTCCCCTCTGGGGCCAACGTCCTGACTTTC
TRBJ1-2 | NA | NA | TRBV18 | CASSSGRRADYGYTF | TGTGCCAGCTCATCGGGACGGAGGGCGGACTATGGCTACACCTTC
TRBJ2-1 | NA | TRBD2 | TRBV9 | CASSVVSLTGTSGRASREQFF | TGTGCCAGCAGCGTAGTATCCTTGACAGGGACTAGCGGGAGGGCTAGCCGTGAGCAGTTCTTC
TRBJ2-1 | NA | TRBD2 | TRBV10-1 | CASSAGGLDGEQFF | TGCGCCAGCAGTGCGGGGGGTCTGGATGGTGAGCAGTTCTTC
TRBJ1-2 | NA | TRBD1 | TRBV28 | CASSPYRQGGRGYTF | TGTGCCAGCAGCCCGTACCGACAGGGAGGTAGGGGCTACACCTTC
TRBJ2-3 | NA | TRBD1 | TRBV6-5 | CASNDRTGGSDTQYF | TGTGCCAGCAACGACCGGACAGGGGGTTCAGATACGCAGTATTTT
TRBJ1-5 | NA | NA | TRBV4-1 | CASSQEEQGVGQPQHF | TGCGCCAGCAGCCAAGAAGAACAGGGAGTAGGACAGCCCCAGCATTTT
TRBJ2-3 | NA | TRBD2 | TRBV29-1 | CSALDWTSGTDTQYF | TGCAGCGCCCTCGATTGGACTAGCGGCACAGATACGCAGTATTTT
TRBJ1-6 | NA | NA | TRBV6-4 | CASTGPDNSPLHF | TGTGCCAGCACAGGTCCAGATAATTCACCCCTCCACTTT
TRBJ1-1 | NA | TRBD1 | TRBV7-2 | CASSPPTGLNTEAFF | TGTGCCAGCAGCCCACCGACAGGGTTGAACACTGAAGCTTTCTTT
TRBJ1-4 | NA | TRBD1 | TRBV28 | CASSLPVGQGNEKLFF | TGTGCCAGCAGTTTACCAGTTGGACAGGGGAACGAAAAACTGTTTTTT
TRBJ2-7 | once | TRBD2 | TRBV5-8 | CASSSPGGRLLSVEQYF | TGTGCCAGCAGCTCCCCGGGGGGAAGACTACTGAGCGTCGAGCAGTACTTC
TRBJ1-1 | NA | NA | TRBV30 | CAWSWGQVAFF | TGTGCCTGGAGTTGGGGGCAAGTAGCTTTCTTT
TRBJ1-5 | NA | TRBD1 | TRBV30 | CAWSVRTGGFKPQHF | TGTGCCTGGAGTGTACGAACAGGGGGCTTTAAGCCCCAGCATTTT
TRBJ1-4 | few | NA | TRBV2 | CASKRRELPNEKLFF | TGTGCCAGCAAGCGCCGGGAGTTACCTAATGAAAAACTGTTTTTT
TRBJ1-2 | NA | TRBD1 | TRBV5-1 | CASSAPDRDRHGYTF | TGCGCCAGCAGCGCACCGGACAGGGACCGTCATGGCTACACCTTC
TRBJ1-3 | NA | NA | TRBV28 | CASAIRDNSGNTIYF | TGTGCCAGCGCTATCAGGGACAACTCTGGAAACACCATATATTTT
TRBJ2-2 | NA | NA | TRBV5-1 | CASRLGQGGTGELFF | TGCGCCAGCAGATTGGGCCAGGGAGGCACCGGGGAGCTGTTTTTT
TRBJ2-3 | NA | NA | TRBV4-2 | CASSPRGADTDTQYF | TGTGCCAGTAGCCCCCGGGGGGCCGACACAGATACGCAGTATTTT
TRBJ1-1 | NA | NA | TRBV30 | CAWSGGVNTEAFF | TGTGCCTGGAGTGGCGGGGTCAACACTGAAGCTTTCTTT
TRBJ1-2 | NA | TRBD1 | TRBV27 | CASSPRQGANYGYTF | TGTGCCAGCAGTCCCCGACAGGGCGCGAACTATGGCTACACCTTC
TRBJ2-5 | NA | NA | TRBV28 | CASSLWGGGTAETQYF | TGTGCCAGCAGTTTATGGGGAGGGGGGACGGCGGAGACCCAGTACTTC
TRBJ1-1 | NA | TRBD1 | TRBV28 | CASSDADRGRRAEAFF | TGTGCCAGCAGCGATGCGGACAGGGGGCGTCGGGCTGAAGCTTTCTTT
TRBJ2-3 | NA | NA | TRBV30 | CAWSITSVRFGDTQYF | TGTGCCTGGAGTATAACCTCCGTTCGTTTCGGAGATACGCAGTATTTT
TRBJ1-2 | few | NA | TRBV5-6 | CASSPGVGSYTF | TGTGCCAGCAGCCCGGGGGTTGGGAGCTACACCTTC
TRBJ1-3 | NA | TRBD1 | TRBV28 | CASSPDRGFGNTIYF | TGTGCCAGCAGTCCCGACAGGGGGTTCGGAAACACCATATATTTT
TRBJ1-1 | NA | NA | TRBV16 | CASSLFEGNTEAFF | TGTGCCAGCAGCCTGTTCGAGGGTAACACTGAAGCTTTCTTT
TRBJ2-5 | NA | TRBD1 | TRBV5-1 | CASSYGTVQETQYF | TGCGCCAGCAGCTATGGGACAGTCCAAGAGACCCAGTACTTC
TRBJ1-6 | NA | TRBD1 | TRBV3-1/TRBV3-2 | CASSHYRDRGNSPLHF | TGTGCCAGCAGCCATTACCGGGACAGGGGAAATTCACCCCTCCACTTT
TRBJ2-3 | NA | TRBD1 | TRBV6-5 | CASSSQGLEYF | TGTGCCAGCAGCTCACAGGGGCTGGAGTATTTT
TRBJ2-2 | NA | NA | TRBV9 | CASSPHIASNTGELFF | TGTGCCAGCAGCCCCCACATCGCCTCGAACACCGGGGAGCTGTTTTTT
TRBJ2-4 | once | TRBD1 | TRBV13 | CASSRRDRENIQYF | TGTGCCAGCAGTCGAAGGGACAGAGAAAACATTCAGTACTTC
TRBJ2-2 | NA | TRBD1 | TRBV2 | CASRRGQVNTGELFF | TGTGCCAGCAGGCGGGGACAGGTGAACACCGGGGAGCTGTTTTTT
TRBJ1-6 | NA | NA | TRBV7-3 | CASSSQDRGYNSPLHF | TGTGCCAGCAGCTCTCAGGACAGAGGCTATAATTCACCCCTCCACTTT
TRBJ2-7 | few | TRBD1 | TRBV29-1 | CSVEGKNRGQYF | TGCAGCGTTGAAGGGAAAAACAGGGGGCAGTACTTC
TRBJ1-3 | NA | NA | TRBV5-1 | CASSLSGTRSGNTIYF | TGCGCCAGCAGCTTGTCGGGTACTCGCTCTGGAAACACCATATATTTT
TRBJ1-4 | few | NA | TRBV24-1 | CATSDYFGARNEKLFF | TGTGCCACCAGTGATTACTTTGGCGCGAGGAATGAAAAACTGTTTTTT
TRBJ1-6 | NA | TRBD1 | TRBV7-9 | CASSPLIRQGDNSPLHF | TGTGCCAGCAGCCCCCTAATTCGACAGGGGGACAATTCACCCCTCCACTTT
TRBJ1-4 | NA | TRBD1 | TRBV19 | CATQKRTGSATNEKLFF | TGTGCCACGCAAAAGAGGACAGGGAGTGCAACTAATGAAAAACTGTTTTTT
TRBJ2-5 | NA | NA | TRBV6-5 | CASNSLGSKTQYF | TGTGCCAGCAACTCATTGGGGAGCAAGACCCAGTACTTC
TRBJ2-6 | few | NA | TRBV2 | CASRAVTGANVLTF | TGTGCCAGCAGGGCGGTTACTGGGGCCAACGTCCTGACTTTC
TRBJ2-1 | NA | TRBD2 | TRBV7-6 | CASSLMVPAGYNEQFF | TGTGCCAGCAGCTTAATGGTGCCAGCGGGGTACAATGAGCAGTTCTTC
TRBJ2-7 | NA | TRBD2 | TRBV28 | CASSLGGLAGPTYEQYF | TGTGCCAGCAGTCTAGGGGGACTAGCGGGACCTACCTACGAGCAGTACTTC
TRBJ2-1 | NA | NA | TRBV7-3 | CASSLGSYNEQFF | TGTGCCAGCAGCTTAGGCAGTTACAATGAGCAGTTCTTC
TRBJ2-7 | NA | NA | TRBV3-1/TRBV3-2 | CASSPRTGRGSYEQYF | TGTGCCAGCAGCCCACGGACAGGGAGGGGCTCCTACGAGCAGTACTTC
TRBJ2-5 | NA | TRBD1 | TRBV28 | CASSLIGQGEKTQYF | TGTGCCAGCAGTTTAATCGGACAGGGTGAAAAGACCCAGTACTTC
TRBJ2-5 | NA | TRBD2 | TRBV9 | CASSVASGSGETQYF | TGTGCCAGCAGCGTCGCTAGCGGGAGTGGCGAGACCCAGTACTTC